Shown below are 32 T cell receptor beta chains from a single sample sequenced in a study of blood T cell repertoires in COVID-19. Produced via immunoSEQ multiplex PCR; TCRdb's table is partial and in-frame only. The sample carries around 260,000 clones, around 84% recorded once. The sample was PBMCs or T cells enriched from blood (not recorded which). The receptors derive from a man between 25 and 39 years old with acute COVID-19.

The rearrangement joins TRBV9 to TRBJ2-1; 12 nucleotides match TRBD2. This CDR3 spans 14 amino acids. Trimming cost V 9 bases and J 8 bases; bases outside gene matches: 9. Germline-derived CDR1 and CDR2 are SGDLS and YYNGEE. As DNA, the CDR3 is TGTGCCACCTCTAGCGGGAGGGCTGTCGATGAGCAGTTCTTC. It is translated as CATSSGRAVDEQFF.

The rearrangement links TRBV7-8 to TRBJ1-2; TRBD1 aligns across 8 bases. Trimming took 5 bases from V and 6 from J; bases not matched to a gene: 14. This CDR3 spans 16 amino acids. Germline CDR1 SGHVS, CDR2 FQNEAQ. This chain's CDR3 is CASSHPALGQVDGYTF. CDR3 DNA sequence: TGTGCCAGCAGCCACCCGGCGCTGGGACAGGTGGATGGCTACACCTTC. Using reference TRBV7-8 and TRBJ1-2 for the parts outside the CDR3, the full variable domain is GAGVSQSPRYKVAKRGQDVALRCDPISGHVSLFWYQQALGQGPEFLTYFQNEAQLDKSGLPSDRFFAERPEGSVSTLKIQRTQQEDSAVYLCASSHPALGQVDGYTFGSGTRLTVV.

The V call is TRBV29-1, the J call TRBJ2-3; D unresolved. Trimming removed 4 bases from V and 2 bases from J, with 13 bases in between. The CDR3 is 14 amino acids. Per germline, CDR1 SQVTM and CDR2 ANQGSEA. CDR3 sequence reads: CSVGHTLITDTQYF. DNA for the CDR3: TGCAGCGTTGGACACACATTGATCACAGATACGCAGTATTTT.

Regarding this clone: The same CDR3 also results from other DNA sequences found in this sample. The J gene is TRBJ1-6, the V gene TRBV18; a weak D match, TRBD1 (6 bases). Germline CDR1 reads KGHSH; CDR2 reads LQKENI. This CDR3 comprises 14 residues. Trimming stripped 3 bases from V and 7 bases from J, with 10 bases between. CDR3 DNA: TGTGCCAGCTCACCGGACAGAAAGAATTCACCCCTCCACTTT. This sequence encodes CASSPDRKNSPLHF.

This chain's CDR3 is CASSTRSPGGTQYF. The CDR3 DNA is TGTGCCAGCAGTACCAGATCTCCGGGAGGTACGCAGTATTTT. The V gene is TRBV28, the J gene TRBJ2-3, with 7 positions matching TRBD2. The J segment lost 8 bases and the V segment lost 5 bases, leaving 10 bases of the junction unmatched. CDR3 size: 14 residues. Germline V CDR1 and CDR2: MDHEN, SYDVKM.

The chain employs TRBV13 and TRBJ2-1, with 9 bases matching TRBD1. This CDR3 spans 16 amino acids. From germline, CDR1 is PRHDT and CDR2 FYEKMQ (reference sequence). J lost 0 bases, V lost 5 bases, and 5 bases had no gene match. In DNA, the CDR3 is TGTGCCAGCAGCCCCCGGGACAGGGCCTCCTACAATGAGCAGTTCTTC. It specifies CASSPRDRASYNEQFF. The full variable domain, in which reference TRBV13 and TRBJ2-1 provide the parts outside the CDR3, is AAGVIQSPRHLIKEKRETATLKCYPIPRHDTVYWYQQGPGQDPQFLISFYEKMQSDKGSIPDRFSAQQFSDYHSELNMSSLELGDSALYFCASSPRDRASYNEQFFGPGTRLTVL.

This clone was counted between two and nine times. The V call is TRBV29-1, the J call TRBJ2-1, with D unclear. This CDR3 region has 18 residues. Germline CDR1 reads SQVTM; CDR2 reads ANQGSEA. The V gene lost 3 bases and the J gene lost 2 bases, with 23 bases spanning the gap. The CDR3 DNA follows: TGCAGCGTTGACTTGGGCAGTCGATTCGTTGGCGCCTACAATGAGCAGTTCTTC. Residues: CSVDLGSRFVGAYNEQFF.

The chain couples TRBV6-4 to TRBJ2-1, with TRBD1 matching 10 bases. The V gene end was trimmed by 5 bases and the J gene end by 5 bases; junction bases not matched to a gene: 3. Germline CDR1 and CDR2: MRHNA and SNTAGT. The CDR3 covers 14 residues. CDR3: CASSRTGGNNEQFF. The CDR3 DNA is TGTGCCAGCAGTAGGACAGGGGGTAACAATGAGCAGTTCTTC.

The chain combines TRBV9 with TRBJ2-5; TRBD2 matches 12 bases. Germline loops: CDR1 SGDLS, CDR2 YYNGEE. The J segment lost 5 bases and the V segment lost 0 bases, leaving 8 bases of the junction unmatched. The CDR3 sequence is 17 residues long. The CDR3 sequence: CASSVATGLAGFETQYF. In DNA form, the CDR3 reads TGTGCCAGCAGCGTAGCTACCGGACTAGCGGGATTTGAGACCCAGTACTTC.

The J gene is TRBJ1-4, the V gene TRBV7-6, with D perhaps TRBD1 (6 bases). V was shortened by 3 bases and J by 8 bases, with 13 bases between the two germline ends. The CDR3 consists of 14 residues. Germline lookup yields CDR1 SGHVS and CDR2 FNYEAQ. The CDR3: CASSFPGVKEKLFF. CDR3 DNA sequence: TGTGCCAGCAGCTTCCCAGGGGTGAAGGAAAAACTGTTTTTT.

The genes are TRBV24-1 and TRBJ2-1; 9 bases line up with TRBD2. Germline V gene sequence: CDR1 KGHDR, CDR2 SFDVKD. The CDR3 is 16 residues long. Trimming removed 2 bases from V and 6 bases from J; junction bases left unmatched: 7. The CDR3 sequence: CATSDSLAGVGNEQFF. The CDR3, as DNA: TGTGCCACCAGTGATTCATTAGCGGGAGTGGGCAATGAGCAGTTCTTC.

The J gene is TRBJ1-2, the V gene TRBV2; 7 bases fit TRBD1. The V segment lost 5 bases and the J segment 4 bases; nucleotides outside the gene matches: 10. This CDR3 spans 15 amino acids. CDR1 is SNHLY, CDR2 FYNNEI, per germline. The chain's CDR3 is CASSYRGNRLYGYTF. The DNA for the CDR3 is TGTGCCAGCAGTTACAGGGGAAATAGACTCTATGGCTACACCTTC.

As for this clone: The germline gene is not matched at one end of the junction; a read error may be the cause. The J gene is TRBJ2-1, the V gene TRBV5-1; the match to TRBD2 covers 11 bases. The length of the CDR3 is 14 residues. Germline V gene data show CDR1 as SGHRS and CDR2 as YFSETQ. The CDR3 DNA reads TGTGCCAGCACTATAGCGGGAGGGAGTAATGAGCAGTTCTTC. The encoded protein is CASTIAGGSNEQFF.

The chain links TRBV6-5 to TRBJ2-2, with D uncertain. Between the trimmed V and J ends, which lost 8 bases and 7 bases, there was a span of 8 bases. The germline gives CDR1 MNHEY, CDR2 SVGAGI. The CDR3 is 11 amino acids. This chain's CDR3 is CASLTGGELFF. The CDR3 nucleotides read TGTGCCAGCCTCACCGGCGGGGAGCTGTTTTTT.

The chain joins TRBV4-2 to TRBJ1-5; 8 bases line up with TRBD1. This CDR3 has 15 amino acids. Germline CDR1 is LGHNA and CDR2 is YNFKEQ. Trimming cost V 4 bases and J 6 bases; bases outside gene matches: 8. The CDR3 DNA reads TGTGCCAGCAGCCTCCGGGACAGGTCATCTCAGCCCCAGCATTTT. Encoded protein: CASSLRDRSSQPQHF.

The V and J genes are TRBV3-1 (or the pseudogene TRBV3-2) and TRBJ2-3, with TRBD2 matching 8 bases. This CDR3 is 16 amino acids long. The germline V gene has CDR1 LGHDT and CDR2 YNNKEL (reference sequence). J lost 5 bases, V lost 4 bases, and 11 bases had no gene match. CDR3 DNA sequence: TGTGCCAGCAGCCCTATCCTGGCGGGGGGCCGAGATACGCAGTATTTT. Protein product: CASSPILAGGRDTQYF.

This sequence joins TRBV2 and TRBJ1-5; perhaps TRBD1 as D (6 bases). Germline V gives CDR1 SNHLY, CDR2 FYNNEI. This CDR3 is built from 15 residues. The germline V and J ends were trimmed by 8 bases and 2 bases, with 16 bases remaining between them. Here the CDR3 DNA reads TGTGCCAGCGGAGTAGGGGAGGGGGGCAATCAGCCCCAGCATTTT. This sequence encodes CASGVGEGGNQPQHF.

The CDR3 DNA sequence: TGTGCCAGCACCTTTATGGATACGCAGTATTTT. Protein sequence: CASTFMDTQYF. V and J are TRBV27 and TRBJ2-3; no firm D call. Germline CDR1 and CDR2: MNHEY and SMNVEV (reference sequence). The ends were cut back, 7 bases at V and 6 bases at J, with 8 bases in the middle. The CDR3 spans 11 residues.

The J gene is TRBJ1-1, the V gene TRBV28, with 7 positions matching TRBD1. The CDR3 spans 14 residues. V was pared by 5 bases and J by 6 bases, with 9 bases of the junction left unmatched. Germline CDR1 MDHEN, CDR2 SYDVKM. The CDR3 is CASSGTDTWPEAFF. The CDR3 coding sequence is TGTGCCAGCAGTGGGACAGATACCTGGCCTGAAGCTTTCTTT.

The CDR3 DNA reads TGTGCCAGCGGAAGCGGGGGGGCCTGGAAGACCCAGTACTTC. Its translation is CASGSGGAWKTQYF. The chain carries TRBV28 and TRBJ2-5; TRBD2 matches at 10 bases. The CDR3 spans 14 residues. Trimming cost V 8 bases and J 6 bases; bases outside gene matches: 9. Germline values: CDR1 MDHEN, CDR2 SYDVKM.

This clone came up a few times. The CDR3 DNA follows: TGTGCCAGCAGCGTCAGGGCCCTAGGTCGTGAAAAACTGTTTTTT. Translated: CASSVRALGREKLFF. V usage is TRBV28 and J usage is TRBJ1-4, with a possible D match to TRBD1 (5 bases). Germline CDR1 is MDHEN and CDR2 is SYDVKM. This CDR3 has 15 residues. Trimming left V 6 bases short and J 7 bases short, with 18 bases between.

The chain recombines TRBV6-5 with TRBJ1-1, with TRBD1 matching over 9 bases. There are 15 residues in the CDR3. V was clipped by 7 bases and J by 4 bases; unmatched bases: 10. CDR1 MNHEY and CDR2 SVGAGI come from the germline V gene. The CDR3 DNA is TGTGCCAGCAAACAACAGGGGGCGCGGGGCACTGAAGCTTTCTTT. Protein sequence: CASKQQGARGTEAFF.

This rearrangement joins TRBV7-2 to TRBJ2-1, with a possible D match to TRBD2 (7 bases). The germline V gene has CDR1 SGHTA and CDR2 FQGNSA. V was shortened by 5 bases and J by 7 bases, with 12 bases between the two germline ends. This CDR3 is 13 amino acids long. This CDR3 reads CASSPGGSNEQFF. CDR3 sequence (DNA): TGTGCCAGCAGCCCGGGGGGCTCAAATGAGCAGTTCTTC.

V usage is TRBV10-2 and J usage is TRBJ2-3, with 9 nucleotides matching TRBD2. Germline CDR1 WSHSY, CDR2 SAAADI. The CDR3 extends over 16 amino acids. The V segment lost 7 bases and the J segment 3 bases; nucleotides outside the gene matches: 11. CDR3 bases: TGCGCCAGCAACACGGGTCGCGGGGGGGCGACAGATACGCAGTATTTT. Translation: CASNTGRGGATDTQYF.

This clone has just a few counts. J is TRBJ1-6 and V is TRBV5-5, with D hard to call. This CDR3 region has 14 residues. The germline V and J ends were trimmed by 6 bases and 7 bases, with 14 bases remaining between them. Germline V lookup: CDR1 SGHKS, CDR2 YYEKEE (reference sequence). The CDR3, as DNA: TGTGCCAGCACCCATTCGGGAGGAAATTCACCCCTCCACTTT. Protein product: CASTHSGGNSPLHF.

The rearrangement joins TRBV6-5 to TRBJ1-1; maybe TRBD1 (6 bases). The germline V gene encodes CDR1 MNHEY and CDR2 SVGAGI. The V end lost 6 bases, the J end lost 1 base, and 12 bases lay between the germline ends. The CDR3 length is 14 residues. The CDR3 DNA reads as TGTGCCAGCAGATCAGGGGTGGGGAACACTGAAGCTTTCTTT. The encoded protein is CASRSGVGNTEAFF.

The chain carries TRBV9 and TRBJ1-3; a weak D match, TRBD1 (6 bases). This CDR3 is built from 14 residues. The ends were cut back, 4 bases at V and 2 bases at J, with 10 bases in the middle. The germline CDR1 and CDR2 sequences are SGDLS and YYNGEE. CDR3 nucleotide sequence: TGTGCCAGCAGCCCAAGGACAGCTGGAAACACCATATATTTT. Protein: CASSPRTAGNTIYF. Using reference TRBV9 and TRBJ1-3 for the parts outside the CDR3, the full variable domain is DSGVTQTPKHLITATGQRVTLRCSPRSGDLSVYWYQQSLDQGLQFLIQYYNGEERAKGNILERFSAQQFPDLHSELNLSSLELGDSALYFCASSPRTAGNTIYFGEGSWLTVV.

The CDR3 DNA sequence: TGCGCCAGCAGTCAATCTGGCGGCAGCCAAACAAATCAGCCCCAGCATTTT. Amino acid sequence: CASSQSGGSQTNQPQHF. This rearrangement joins TRBV23-1 to TRBJ1-5; D call uncertain. Being an ORF, TRBV23-1 has a function that is uncertain. The V end was cut by 0 bases, the J end by 4 bases, with 16 bases between. The CDR3 spans 17 residues.

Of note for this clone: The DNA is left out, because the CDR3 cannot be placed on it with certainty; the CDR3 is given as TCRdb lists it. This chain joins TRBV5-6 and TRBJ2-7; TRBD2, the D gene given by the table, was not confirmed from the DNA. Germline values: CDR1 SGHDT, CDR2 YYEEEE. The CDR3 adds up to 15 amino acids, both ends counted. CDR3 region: CASSLEGSSSGKQYV.

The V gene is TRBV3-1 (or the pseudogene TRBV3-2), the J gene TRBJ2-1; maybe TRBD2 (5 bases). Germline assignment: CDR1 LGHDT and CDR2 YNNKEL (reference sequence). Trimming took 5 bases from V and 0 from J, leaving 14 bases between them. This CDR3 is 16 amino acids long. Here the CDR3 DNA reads TGTGCCAGCAGCACAAGCCGGGGAAGCTCCTACAATGAGCAGTTCTTC. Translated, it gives CASSTSRGSSYNEQFF.

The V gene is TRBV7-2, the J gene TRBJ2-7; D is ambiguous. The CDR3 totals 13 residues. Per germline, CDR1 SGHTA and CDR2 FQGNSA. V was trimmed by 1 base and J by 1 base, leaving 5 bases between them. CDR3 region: CASSLDRSYEQYV. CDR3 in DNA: TGTGCCAGCAGCTTAGACAGATCCTACGAGCAGTACGTC.

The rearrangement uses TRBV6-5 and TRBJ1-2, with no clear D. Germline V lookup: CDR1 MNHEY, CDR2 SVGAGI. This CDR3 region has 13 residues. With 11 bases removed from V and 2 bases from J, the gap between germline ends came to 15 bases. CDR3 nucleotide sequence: TGTGCCTCCCAGACATCCTTCAACTATGGCTACACCTTC. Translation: CASQTSFNYGYTF.